This T cell receptor (beta chain) was observed in a study of blood T cell repertoires in COVID-19. Study-wide context: The study drew acute and convalescent COVID-19 samples from the United States, Italy and Spain. PBMCs, B-cell-depleted T cells, or T cells provided the cDNA or gDNA that made up the material.

Germline loops: CDR1 MNHEY, CDR2 SMNVEV (reference sequence). This CDR3 contains 15 residues. Trimming removed 2 bases from V and 9 bases from J; junction bases left unmatched: 12. In the original analysis: Reference gene primer amplification gave nucleated cell count estimates. Clones were read by immunoSEQ multiplex PCR, and TCRdb kept only the in-frame ones, dropping some. V and J calls and clone size are as listed in that table; D and trimming were resolved from the DNA. The repertoire has 130,000 or so clones, around 80% of them found once; the top ten carry under 20%. The chain links TRBV27 to TRBJ2-7; 8 nucleotides match TRBD1. Sequencing was performed on peripheral blood. The sequence came from a man between 60 and 75 years old with active or convalescent COVID-19. The DNA for the CDR3 is TGTGCCAGCAGTTTAGGGTCGGGACAGGAGCATACGCAGTACTTC. Amino acid sequence: CASSLGSGQEHTQYF.